The 19 T cell receptor beta chains below come from one sample, sequenced in a study of neurological immune-mediated disorders. MiXCR, run by TCRdb on the 5' RACE reads, gives a single entry per CDR3 protein. The sample lists some 70,000 distinct CDR3 sequences, around 3.7% seen once, with about 3.5% in the top ten. The sample taken for sequencing was PBMCs. The receptors were gathered from a middle-aged man with multiple sclerosis.

This clonotype showed up many times. The chain is built from TRBV6-6 and TRBJ2-2, with 8 bases matching TRBD1. Germline V lookup: CDR1 MNHNY, CDR2 SVGAGI (reference sequence). V lost 1 base and J lost 0; bases outside the gene matches: 4. The CDR3 runs 17 residues. CDR3 nucleotide sequence: TGTGCCAGCAGTTACTACTACAGGGGGGCGAACACCGGGGAGCTGTTTTTT. Translated, it gives CASSYYYRGANTGELFF.

This clonotype was detected many times. The chain has TRBV5-5 and TRBJ1-1, with TRBD1 as a possible D gene (5 bases). The V and J ends lost 1 base and 4 bases respectively, with 11 bases between them. Per the germline V gene, CDR1 is SGHKS and CDR2 is YYEKEE (reference sequence). This CDR3 has 14 amino acids. The CDR3 protein is CASSLWGSGTEAFF. The CDR3 DNA sequence: TGTGCCAGCAGCTTGTGGGGGAGTGGCACTGAAGCTTTCTTT.

The sample holds many counts of this clonotype. The chain joins TRBV12-3 or TRBV12-4 to TRBJ1-3; D is unresolved. The CDR3 covers 15 residues. The V gene lost 5 bases and the J gene lost 0 bases, with 11 bases spanning the gap. The CDR3 is CASSQLGSSGNTIYF. The CDR3 coding sequence is TGTGCCAGCAGTCAACTGGGGTCCTCTGGAAACACCATATATTTT.

This clonotype was seen repeatedly, ten times or more. J is TRBJ2-2 and V is TRBV3-1, with D uncertain. Trimming pared 1 base from V and 1 base from J, leaving 4 bases between. This CDR3 comprises 14 residues. Germline-derived CDR1 and CDR2 are LGHDT and YNNKEL (reference sequence). CDR3 bases: TGTGCCAGCAGCCAAGCCAGGAACACCGGGGAGCTGTTTTTT. Amino acid sequence: CASSQARNTGELFF.

This clonotype was observed many times. V is TRBV20-1 and J is TRBJ1-1, with 9 bases aligning to TRBD1. This CDR3 is 13 amino acids long. Per germline, CDR1 DFQATT and CDR2 SNEGSKA (reference sequence). The J segment lost 0 bases and the V segment lost 6 bases, leaving 2 bases of the junction unmatched. The chain's CDR3 is CSAGDRVNTEAFF. CDR3 nucleotides: TGCAGTGCCGGGGACAGGGTGAACACTGAAGCTTTCTTT.

The table lists this clonotype with many counts. This chain joins TRBV7-2 and TRBJ2-7, with a weak D call TRBD2 (5 bases). V lost 5 bases to trimming and J lost 3 bases, with 20 bases between them. The CDR3 runs 16 residues. Germline lookup yields CDR1 SGHTA and CDR2 FQGNSA. The CDR3 bases are TGTGCCAGCAGCCAGAGTAGCGCGGGCCTACTCTACGAGCAGTACTTC. This translates into CASSQSSAGLLYEQYF.

This chain connects TRBV10-3 to TRBJ2-1; D uncertain. Trimming took off 0 bases at V and 0 bases at J, with 12 bases between the two ends. Germline V lookup: CDR1 ENHRY, CDR2 SYGVKD. The CDR3 runs to 17 residues. This CDR3 reads CAISESNEDRSYNEQFF. The DNA of the CDR3 is TGTGCCATCAGTGAGTCTAATGAGGACCGCTCCTACAATGAGCAGTTCTTC.

This clonotype came up many times. The gene calls are TRBV3-1 and TRBJ1-4; TRBD1 matches at 9 bases. V was clipped by 1 base and J by 4 bases; unmatched bases: 1. The CDR3 length is 15 residues. The germline gives CDR1 LGHDT, CDR2 YNNKEL (reference sequence). In DNA, the CDR3 is TGTGCCAGCAGCCAAGGGACAGGGGATAATGAAAAACTGTTTTTT. Protein sequence: CASSQGTGDNEKLFF.

This clonotype was observed at least ten times. This chain connects TRBV10-3 to TRBJ2-7, with D possibly TRBD1 on 5 matching bases. The CDR3 sequence is 11 residues long. The ends were cut back, 4 bases at V and 6 bases at J, with 7 bases in the middle. Germline lookup yields CDR1 ENHRY and CDR2 SYGVKD. In DNA, the CDR3 is TGTGCCATCAGTGGACAGAGCGAGCAGTACTTC. This codes for CAISGQSEQYF.

The chain recombines TRBV19 with TRBJ1-2; D unclear. The V gene lost 3 bases and the J gene lost 2 bases, with 1 base spanning the gap. Germline values: CDR1 LNHDA, CDR2 SQIVND (reference sequence). The CDR3 totals 11 residues. The CDR3 bases are TGTGCCAGTAGTATGAACTATGGCTACACCTTC. Its translation: CASSMNYGYTF. The full variable domain, rest sourced from reference TRBV19 and TRBJ1-2, is DGGITQSPKYLFRKEGQNVTLSCEQNLNHDAMYWYRQDPGQGLRLIYYSQIVNDFQKGDIAEGYSVSREKKESFPLTVTSAQKNPTAFYLCASSMNYGYTFGSGTRLTVV.

On this clonotype itself: Just one base apart from a much larger clone, this may be a read error. The gene calls are TRBV7-2 and TRBJ1-2; D uncertain. The V and J ends lost 4 bases and 3 bases respectively, with 6 bases between them. Germline loops: CDR1 SGHTA, CDR2 FQGNSA. This CDR3 contains 12 residues. The CDR3 spells CASSSPHYGYTF. The CDR3 DNA follows: TGTGCCAGCAGCTCCCCCCACTATGGCTACACCTTC.

This clonotype was seen repeatedly, ten times or more. CDR3 amino acids: CASSPRTSSLGDTF. CDR3 DNA sequence: TGTGCCAGCAGCCCTCGGACGAGCTCGCTGGGAGACACCTTC. The chain is built from TRBV9 and TRBJ1-2; D remains ambiguous. Trimming shortened V by 4 bases and J by 12 bases, and 22 bases separated the two germline ends. Germline CDR1 SGDLS, CDR2 YYNGEE. The CDR3 is 14 residues long.

This clonotype was recorded many times. The chain uses TRBV21-1 and TRBJ1-2; the listed D gene, TRBD1, was not tested against the DNA. TRBV21-1 is deemed a pseudogene. There are 17 residues in the CDR3. CDR3 DNA: TGTGCCAGCAGCAGGCAAGGGGGGCATCCCCCCTGTTATGGCTACACCTTC. Its protein is CASSRQGGHPPCYGYTF.

This clonotype was counted at least ten times. This chain links TRBV7-9 with TRBJ1-1; D is possibly TRBD1 (5 bases). Germline-derived CDR1 and CDR2 are SEHNR and FQNEAQ (reference sequence). V dropped 4 bases and J dropped 9 bases, with 21 bases sitting between them. CDR3 length: 15 amino acids. The CDR3 nucleotides are TGTGCCAGCAGCTCCGCCCCGGGACTCGGGAGTAAAGCTTTCTTT. It codes for CASSSAPGLGSKAFF.

In its sample, this clonotype was seen many times. The CDR3 DNA reads as TGCAGTGCTAGAGGGACTAGCGGGAGAGGTGATACGCAGTATTTT. Translation: CSARGTSGRGDTQYF. V gene TRBV20-1 combines with J gene TRBJ2-3; 13 nucleotides line up with TRBD2. This CDR3 has 15 amino acids. Unmatched junction bases numbered 4, after V lost 1 base and J lost 6 bases. Germline V gene sequence: CDR1 DFQATT, CDR2 SNEGSKA (reference sequence).

This clonotype was picked up many times. The chain has TRBV19 and TRBJ1-2, with a tentative D call TRBD1 (6 bases). CDR1 and CDR2 from the germline V gene are LNHDA and SQIVND (reference sequence). The CDR3 runs 15 residues. The germline V and J ends were trimmed by 2 bases and 1 base, with 11 bases remaining between them. CDR3 nucleotide sequence: TGTGCCAGTAGTATATGGGACACCATTAACTATGGCTACACCTTC. Amino acid sequence: CASSIWDTINYGYTF.

This clonotype was found a few times. The CDR3 reads CASSLGTASEKLFF. CDR3 in DNA: TGTGCCAGCAGCCTCGGGACAGCAAGCGAAAAACTGTTTTTT. The rearrangement links TRBV4-2 to TRBJ1-4; TRBD1 agrees at 7 bases. Germline CDR1 reads LGHNA; CDR2 reads YNFKEQ. Trimming removed 4 bases from V and 8 bases from J; junction bases left unmatched: 7. This CDR3 is 14 amino acids long.

This clonotype was picked up many times. The chain recombines TRBV7-2 with TRBJ1-6; 9 nucleotides align to TRBD1. J lost 12 bases, V lost 5 bases, and 14 bases had no gene match. This CDR3 is built from 16 residues. Germline loops: CDR1 SGHTA, CDR2 FQGNSA. The CDR3 DNA is TGTGCCAGCAGCACCCGGGACAGGGTGCCTTACAAACCCCTCCACTTT. Its protein product is CASSTRDRVPYKPLHF.

In its sample, this clonotype was seen many times. V gene TRBV5-1 combines with J gene TRBJ1-1; 8 nucleotides line up with TRBD1. This CDR3 comprises 13 residues. Trimming took 4 bases from V and 6 from J; bases not matched to a gene: 5. Germline V gene data show CDR1 as SGHRS and CDR2 as YFSETQ. The CDR3: CASSSSTGAEAFF. The CDR3 coding sequence is TGCGCCAGCAGCAGCTCGACAGGGGCTGAAGCTTTCTTT.